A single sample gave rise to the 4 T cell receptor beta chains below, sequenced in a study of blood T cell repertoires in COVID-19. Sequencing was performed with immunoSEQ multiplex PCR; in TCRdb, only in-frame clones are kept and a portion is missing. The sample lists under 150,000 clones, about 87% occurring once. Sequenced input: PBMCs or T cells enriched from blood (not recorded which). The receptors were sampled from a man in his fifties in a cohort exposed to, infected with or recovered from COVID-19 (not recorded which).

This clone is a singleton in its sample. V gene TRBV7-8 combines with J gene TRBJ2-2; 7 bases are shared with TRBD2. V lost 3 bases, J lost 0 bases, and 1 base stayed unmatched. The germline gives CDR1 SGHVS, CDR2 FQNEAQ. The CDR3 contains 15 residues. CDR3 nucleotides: TGTGCCAGCAGCTTCAGCGGGACGAACACCGGGGAGCTGTTTTTT. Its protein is CASSFSGTNTGELFF.

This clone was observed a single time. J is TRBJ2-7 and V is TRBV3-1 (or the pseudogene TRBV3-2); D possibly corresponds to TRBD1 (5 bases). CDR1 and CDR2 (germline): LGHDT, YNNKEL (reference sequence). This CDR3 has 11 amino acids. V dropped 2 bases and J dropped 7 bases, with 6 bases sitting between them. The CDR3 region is CASSQWTEQYF. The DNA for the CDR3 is TGTGCCAGCAGCCAATGGACAGAGCAGTACTTC.

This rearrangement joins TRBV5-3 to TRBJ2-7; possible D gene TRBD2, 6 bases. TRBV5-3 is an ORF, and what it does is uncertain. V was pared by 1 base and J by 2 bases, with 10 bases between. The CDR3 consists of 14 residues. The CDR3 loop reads CARSLRAGPYEQYF. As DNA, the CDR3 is TGTGCCAGAAGCTTGCGGGCGGGACCCTACGAGCAGTACTTC.

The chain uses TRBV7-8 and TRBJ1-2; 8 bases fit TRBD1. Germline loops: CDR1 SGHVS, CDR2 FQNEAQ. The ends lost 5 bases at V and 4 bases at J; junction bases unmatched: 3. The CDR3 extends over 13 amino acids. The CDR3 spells CASSRQGTYGYTF. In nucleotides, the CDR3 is TGTGCCAGCAGCCGACAGGGGACCTATGGCTACACCTTC.